This is a list of T cell receptor beta chains from one sample in a study of blood T cell repertoires in COVID-19. TCRdb keeps only in-frame clones here, not all; method: immunoSEQ multiplex PCR. The table includes about 100,000 clones, roughly 88% detected once. Sequencing was performed on peripheral blood. The receptors here all came from a human donor in a cohort sampled during active COVID-19. The CDR3 runs from the conserved cysteine through the conserved F or W. Fields, in order: V gene, clone size, J gene, D gene, CDR3 protein, CDR3 DNA. A D gene is named only where the DNA matches it firmly. The size of a clone is reported for some rows only, either as once, few or many, or as a class for expanded clones.

TRBV18	-	TRBJ1-6	-	CASSRGSDNSPLHF	TGTGCCAGCTCACGAGGTTCGGATAATTCACCCCTCCACTTT
TRBV9	-	TRBJ2-2	TRBD2	CASSVGLAGGTGELFF	TGTGCCAGCAGCGTAGGACTAGCGGGAGGCACCGGGGAGCTGTTTTTT
TRBV28	-	TRBJ2-1	-	CASGDTLLRGQNNEQFF	TGTGCCAGCGGGGATACCCTCTTAAGAGGACAAAACAATGAGCAGTTCTTC
TRBV19	few	TRBJ1-1	-	CASSMRNTEAFF	TGTGCCAGTTCGATGAGGAACACTGAAGCTTTCTTT
TRBV5-1	-	TRBJ2-1	TRBD1	CASSAVGTDYNEQFF	TGCGCCAGCAGCGCGGTCGGGACAGACTACAATGAGCAGTTCTTC
TRBV6-1	-	TRBJ2-5	TRBD1	CASSERRRTGNQETQYF	TGTGCCAGCAGTGAAAGGAGAAGGACAGGGAACCAAGAGACCCAGTACTTC
TRBV19	-	TRBJ2-1	-	CASKKGGEFRIQGNEQFF	TGTGCCAGTAAAAAAGGGGGGGAGTTTCGAATTCAGGGCAATGAGCAGTTCTTC
TRBV27	-	TRBJ1-1	TRBD1	CASRQGDAEAFF	TGTGCCAGCCGTCAGGGGGACGCTGAAGCTTTCTTT
TRBV7-9	once	TRBJ2-7	TRBD2	CASSPNGLAGKYEQYF	TGTGCCAGCAGCCCGAACGGACTAGCGGGGAAATACGAGCAGTACTTC
TRBV28	-	TRBJ2-7	-	CASRQPGFEQYF	TGTGCCAGCAGGCAACCAGGGTTCGAGCAGTACTTC
TRBV9	-	TRBJ2-7	TRBD2	CASSKGLAGVGGEQYF	TGTGCCAGCAGCAAAGGACTAGCGGGAGTAGGTGGCGAGCAGTACTTC
TRBV2	once	TRBJ1-5	TRBD1	CATSLGGVNQPQHF	TGTGCCACCAGCCTAGGGGGCGTGAATCAGCCCCAGCATTTT
TRBV6-5	-	TRBJ1-2	TRBD1	CASSSSRQGAYGYTF	TGTGCCAGCAGTTCTTCCCGACAGGGGGCCTATGGCTACACCTTC
TRBV29-1	-	TRBJ2-1	TRBD2	CSVEPRGLAGGYNEQFF	TGCAGCGTCGAACCCCGAGGCCTAGCGGGAGGCTACAATGAGCAGTTCTTC
TRBV18	-	TRBJ2-1	-	CASSPVDSSYNEQFF	TGTGCCAGCTCACCGGTCGATAGCTCCTACAATGAGCAGTTCTTC
TRBV6-5	-	TRBJ2-1	-	CASSYLKREGYNEQFF	TGTGCCAGCAGTTACTTGAAGCGAGAGGGATACAATGAGCAGTTCTTC
TRBV7-3	-	TRBJ2-3	-	CASSDLAIEGTQYF	TGTGCCAGCAGCGACCTGGCTATAGAGGGTACGCAGTATTTT
TRBV27	-	TRBJ2-1	-	CASSLARKGGRESTYNEQFF	TGTGCCAGCAGTTTGGCCCGAAAAGGGGGCCGGGAGAGTACCTACAATGAGCAGTTCTTC
TRBV5-6	-	TRBJ1-1	-	CASSLVREGGTEAFF	TGTGCCAGCAGCTTAGTAAGGGAGGGGGGCACTGAAGCTTTCTTT
TRBV23-1	-	TRBJ2-2	TRBD1	CASSQNRPGQGAGGELFF	TGCGCCAGCAGTCAGAACCGTCCGGGACAGGGGGCGGGCGGGGAGCTGTTTTTT